This T cell receptor beta chain originates from a study of beta chain features in type 1 diabetes. Expressed TCRB transcripts were sequenced because the isolated RNA had all been reverse transcribed beforehand. Sequencing used immunoSEQ multiplex PCR; TCRdb keeps in-frame clones, though not all of them. The sample has hundreds of thousands of clones, over 12% seen once. Germline CDR1 is ENHRY and CDR2 is SYGVKD. With 4 bases clipped from V and 4 bases from J, the junction kept 1 base outside the gene matches. This CDR3 is built from 12 residues. Study-level results: Diminished insertions and augmented deletions at VDJ junctions characterized type 1 diabetes patients. Among all four CD4+ subsets, Type 1 diabetes patients had TCRB CDR3s that were moderately but significantly shorter.

A remark on this clone: Its antigen remains unknown.

The sequenced material came from naive CD4+ T cells from blood. This chain links TRBV10-3 with TRBJ2-7; 7 bases agree with TRBD1. The source is a man aged 18 to 29 with type 1 diabetes. The CDR3, as DNA: TGTGCCATCAGTGGCAGGGGGTACGAGCAGTACTTC. Its protein is CAISGRGYEQYF.